What follows describes a single T cell receptor beta chain. Antigen unknown. These data originate in a study of Graves' ophthalmopathy and Graves' hyperthyroidism. Whole-study context: Peripheral blood was collected at initial diagnosis, before any treatment. Study results and caveats: The 13-signature model separated ophthalmopathy from stable hyperthyroidism at around 90% sensitivity and roughly 80% specificity. Detection in blood was also observed for most expanded thyroid clonotypes above 0.001 frequency.

The germline CDR1 and CDR2 sequences are MNHNS and SASEGT. This CDR3 region has 14 residues. Deletions cut 4 bases from V and 5 bases from J, with 14 bases between. For repertoire sequencing, the TCR beta CDR3 regions were amplified from RNA transcripts. The first-round RT-PCR employed HTBI primers together with the Qiagen OneStep RT-PCR kit. A multiplex PCR was then performed as the second round. TCRdb used MiXCR to reprocess the multiplex PCR reads, holding one entry per CDR3 protein. The table shows 400,000 to 450,000 distinct CDR3 sequences, with around 20% occurring only once. The clonotype originates from a woman aged 18-29 years with stable Graves' hyperthyroidism. This chain connects TRBV6-1 to TRBJ2-5; D may match TRBD1 or TRBD2 (5 bases each). The sequenced sample consisted of peripheral blood. CDR3 nucleotides: TGTGCCAGCAGTGCCGGGACCTCATGGGAGACCCAGTACTTC. Protein product: CASSAGTSWETQYF.